The rows below give T cell receptor beta chains drawn from one sample of a study of identical twins. TCRdb recomputed calls from the 5' RACE reads with MiXCR, one row per CDR3 protein. The profile covers about 300,000 distinct CDR3 sequences, with 9% to 15% appearing a single time and around 6.9% taken by the ten largest. These data were likewise used in another study, on yellow fever vaccine responses in identical twins.

Sequenced: CD8+ T cells sorted from blood. The receptor source for this set is a young woman in good health. Both conserved end residues are part of each CDR3. D genes are given only for firm matches. Clone sizes are given selectively: once, few, many, or a class where the clone is expanded.

D: .
size: .
V: TRBV9
J: TRBJ2-2
DNA: TGTGCCAGCAGCGTTTATGGCCCCCCGAACACCGGGGAGCTGTTTTTT
CDR3: CASSVYGPPNTGELFF

D: .
size: .
V: TRBV25-1
J: TRBJ2-1
DNA: TGTGCCAGCAGGATCTGGGACCTTGAGTTCTTC
CDR3: CASRIWDLEFF

D: .
size: few
V: TRBV5-1
J: TRBJ2-1
DNA: TGCGCCAGCAGCCCCTGGGGTCCGCCAAATGAGCAGTTCTTC
CDR3: CASSPWGPPNEQFF

D: .
size: many
V: TRBV7-9
J: TRBJ1-1
DNA: TGTGCCAGCAGCTTAGTCGAACGAGGGTATGAAGCTTTCTTT
CDR3: CASSLVERGYEAFF

D: TRBD1
size: many
V: TRBV12-3/TRBV12-4
J: TRBJ1-2
DNA: TGTGCCAGCAGTCTAACAGGGGGCGGAGGCTACACCTTC
CDR3: CASSLTGGGGYTF

D: .
size: .
V: TRBV14
J: TRBJ2-1
DNA: TGTGCCAGCAGCCCTCTCCTCGAATACAATGAGCAGTTCTTC
CDR3: CASSPLLEYNEQFF

D: .
size: .
V: TRBV5-1
J: TRBJ2-3
DNA: TGCGCCAGCAGCTTAAGGACAGATAGCACAGATACGCAGTATTTT
CDR3: CASSLRTDSTDTQYF

D: .
size: .
V: TRBV7-3
J: TRBJ2-3
DNA: TGTGCCAGCAGTTTAAACAGGGATAGCACAGATACGCAGTATTTT
CDR3: CASSLNRDSTDTQYF

D: TRBD2
size: .
V: TRBV7-6
J: TRBJ2-3
DNA: TGTGCCAGCAGCTCGAGTTTATGGACTAGTGCCGGAGATGCGCAGTATTTT
CDR3: CASSSSLWTSAGDAQYF

D: TRBD2
size: .
V: TRBV24-1
J: TRBJ2-2
DNA: TGTGCCACCAGTGACTTAACTAGCGGGAGCAACACCGGGGAGCTGTTTTTT
CDR3: CATSDLTSGSNTGELFF

D: TRBD2
size: few
V: TRBV20-1
J: TRBJ2-7
DNA: TGCAGTGCCAGGACTAGCGGGAGCGGTTACGAGCAGTACTTC
CDR3: CSARTSGSGYEQYF

D: TRBD2
size: .
V: TRBV20-1
J: TRBJ2-2
DNA: TGCAGTGCTAGAGCAACTAGCGGGGGGGCCACCGGGGAGCTGTTTTTT
CDR3: CSARATSGGATGELFF

D: .
size: .
V: TRBV5-1
J: TRBJ1-2
DNA: TGCGCCAGCAGCTTGGATAAGTCGGGGGGCTATGGCTACACCTTC
CDR3: CASSLDKSGGYGYTF

D: .
size: .
V: TRBV5-6
J: TRBJ1-1
DNA: TGTGCCAGCAGCTCGCCCGTCTACATGAACACTGAAGCTTTCTTT
CDR3: CASSSPVYMNTEAFF

D: .
size: .
V: TRBV19
J: TRBJ1-2
DNA: TGTGCCAGTAGCACCGGGACGTCTATCGGCTACACCTTC
CDR3: CASSTGTSIGYTF

D: .
size: few
V: TRBV11-2
J: TRBJ2-3
DNA: TGTGCCAGCAGCCCACAGGGACGGAGCACAGATACGCAGTATTTT
CDR3: CASSPQGRSTDTQYF

D: .
size: few
V: TRBV28
J: TRBJ2-7
DNA: TGTGCCAGCAGTTTTGGTCGAATAAGTTACGAGCAGTACTTC
CDR3: CASSFGRISYEQYF

D: TRBD2
size: many
V: TRBV4-1
J: TRBJ2-1
DNA: TGCGCCAGCAGCCAAGCGGGGGGGTCCTACAATGAGCAGTTCTTC
CDR3: CASSQAGGSYNEQFF

D: TRBD2
size: few
V: TRBV3-1
J: TRBJ2-3
DNA: TGTGCCAGCAGCCACGGACTAGCGGGGGAAAAACGCACAGATACGCAGTATTTT
CDR3: CASSHGLAGEKRTDTQYF

D: TRBD1
size: .
V: TRBV9
J: TRBJ2-1
DNA: TGTGCCAGCAGCGTGACCCGGGACAGGGTCACCAATGAGCAGTTCTTC
CDR3: CASSVTRDRVTNEQFF

D: TRBD2
size: .
V: TRBV27
J: TRBJ2-7
DNA: TGTGCCAGCACCGGCGGGAGATCATACGAGCAGTACTTC
CDR3: CASTGGRSYEQYF

D: .
size: few
V: TRBV7-9
J: TRBJ1-4
DNA: TGTGCCAGCGGTCAGGAAAAACTGTTTTTT
CDR3: CASGQEKLFF

D: TRBD2
size: .
V: TRBV7-6
J: TRBJ2-1
DNA: TGTGCCAGCAGCAATAGCGGGAGGGCCTTTGATGAGCAGTTCTTC
CDR3: CASSNSGRAFDEQFF

D: .
size: few
V: TRBV29-1
J: TRBJ2-5
DNA: TGCAGCGTTGACTATGGGGAGACCCAGTACTTC
CDR3: CSVDYGETQYF

D: TRBD2
size: few
V: TRBV9
J: TRBJ2-1
DNA: TGTGCCAGCAGCGTAGAGGGCGGGAGCTACAATGAGCAGTTCTTC
CDR3: CASSVEGGSYNEQFF

D: .
size: .
V: TRBV7-8
J: TRBJ2-5
DNA: TGTGCCAGCAGCTTATTTGGCCCGGCGGGGGAGACCCAGTACTTC
CDR3: CASSLFGPAGETQYF

D: TRBD2
size: .
V: TRBV6-1
J: TRBJ2-5
DNA: TGTGCCAGCAGCCCTACTAGCGGGGGGTCCCAAGAGACCCAGTACTTC
CDR3: CASSPTSGGSQETQYF

D: TRBD2
size: few
V: TRBV27
J: TRBJ2-7
DNA: TGTGCCAGCAGTTTTGGTAGCGGGAGCTCCTACGAGCAGTACTTC
CDR3: CASSFGSGSSYEQYF

D: .
size: few
V: TRBV28
J: TRBJ2-2
DNA: TGTGCCAGCAGCATTGTCGGATTCGCGAACACCGGGGAGCTGTTTTTT
CDR3: CASSIVGFANTGELFF

D: TRBD2
size: .
V: TRBV3-1
J: TRBJ2-1
DNA: TGTGTCAGCAGCCAAGACTCGGGGGGGCCCTACAATGAGCAGTTCTTC
CDR3: CVSSQDSGGPYNEQFF

D: TRBD2
size: .
V: TRBV4-2
J: TRBJ2-7
DNA: TGTGCCAGCAGCCAAGATCTACTAGCGGCCTACGAGCAGTACTTC
CDR3: CASSQDLLAAYEQYF

D: .
size: few
V: TRBV4-1
J: TRBJ1-3
DNA: TGCGCCAGCAGCCAAGATCCGGAAGAAAACACCATATATTTT
CDR3: CASSQDPEENTIYF

D: .
size: .
V: TRBV6-1
J: TRBJ1-5
DNA: TGTGCCAGCAGTGAATCACCCCTCCAGCCCCAGCATTTT
CDR3: CASSESPLQPQHF

D: .
size: few
V: TRBV27
J: TRBJ2-5
DNA: TGTGCCAGCAGTCCCAGACAGGACAGTCAAGAGACCCAGTACTTC
CDR3: CASSPRQDSQETQYF

D: .
size: .
V: TRBV10-3
J: TRBJ2-2
DNA: TGTGCCATCACTGAGGGAGTCGGGGAGCTGTTTTTT
CDR3: CAITEGVGELFF

D: TRBD2
size: .
V: TRBV24-1
J: TRBJ2-7
DNA: TGTGCCACCAGTGATCCCGTCTTGGGCGGGAGGGCCTACGAGCAGTACTTC
CDR3: CATSDPVLGGRAYEQYF

D: .
size: .
V: TRBV7-9
J: TRBJ2-7
DNA: TGTGCCAGCAGCTTAACCGTCTACGAGCAGTACTTC
CDR3: CASSLTVYEQYF

D: .
size: few
V: TRBV27
J: TRBJ1-2
DNA: TGTGCCAGCAGTTTAGGACGGACCTATGGCTACACCTTC
CDR3: CASSLGRTYGYTF

D: .
size: few
V: TRBV6-2/TRBV6-3
J: TRBJ2-7
DNA: TGTGCCAGCAGTCACAATTACGAGCAGTACTTC
CDR3: CASSHNYEQYF

D: .
size: few
V: TRBV7-6
J: TRBJ2-2
DNA: TGTGCCAGCAGCGCCCGAACGGACACCTTAAACACCGGGGAGCTGTTTTTT
CDR3: CASSARTDTLNTGELFF

D: .
size: .
V: TRBV19
J: TRBJ2-3
DNA: TGTGCCAGTAGTATGGGCGGGGATACGCAGTATTTT
CDR3: CASSMGGDTQYF

D: TRBD1
size: few
V: TRBV28
J: TRBJ2-2
DNA: TGTGCCAGCAGTCCCGGGACAGGGTTAAACACCGGGGAGCTGTTTTTT
CDR3: CASSPGTGLNTGELFF

D: TRBD2
size: few
V: TRBV20-1
J: TRBJ2-1
DNA: TGCAGTGCTCGCGGGAGCCTGGGCAATGAGCAGTTCTTC
CDR3: CSARGSLGNEQFF

D: .
size: few
V: TRBV9
J: TRBJ1-2
DNA: TGTGCCAGTCGGGACAATTTGGGCTACACCTTC
CDR3: CASRDNLGYTF

D: .
size: few
V: TRBV11-1
J: TRBJ2-5
DNA: TGTGCCAGCAGCTTATCCCCTGCGCGGGAGACCCAGTACTTC
CDR3: CASSLSPARETQYF

D: TRBD2
size: .
V: TRBV10-2
J: TRBJ2-7
DNA: TGCGCCAGCAGTGATGTAGCGGGGGCCTACGAGCAGTACTTC
CDR3: CASSDVAGAYEQYF

D: .
size: few
V: TRBV9
J: TRBJ2-1
DNA: TGTGCCAGCGGAGCCTACAATGAGCAGTTCTTC
CDR3: CASGAYNEQFF

D: .
size: few
V: TRBV27
J: TRBJ2-1
DNA: TGTGCCAGCAGTTTTCAACGGCAACAGTTCTTC
CDR3: CASSFQRQQFF

D: TRBD1
size: .
V: TRBV6-1
J: TRBJ2-1
DNA: TGTGCCAGCAAACCGGGACAGGCATACAATGAGCAGTTCTTC
CDR3: CASKPGQAYNEQFF

D: .
size: .
V: TRBV28
J: TRBJ2-7
DNA: TGTGCCAGCAGTTCTCCAAGGACCCGCGAGCAGTACTTC
CDR3: CASSSPRTREQYF

D: .
size: .
V: TRBV28
J: TRBJ2-5
DNA: TGTGCCAGCAGTTTGTCCGGCAGTAGTCGATCGGAAGAGACCCAGTACTTC
CDR3: CASSLSGSSRSEETQYF

D: TRBD1
size: .
V: TRBV6-5
J: TRBJ1-2
DNA: TGTGCCAGCGGGACAGGCAATGGCTACACCTTC
CDR3: CASGTGNGYTF

D: .
size: few
V: TRBV4-1
J: TRBJ2-1
DNA: TGCGCCAGCAGCCAAGACGGGGGACGGAACAATGAGCAGTTCTTC
CDR3: CASSQDGGRNNEQFF

D: .
size: many
V: TRBV12-3/TRBV12-4
J: TRBJ1-1
DNA: TGTGCCAGCACCCCCGGGACCGTCGAAGCTTTCTTT
CDR3: CASTPGTVEAFF

D: TRBD1
size: few
V: TRBV7-9
J: TRBJ2-5
DNA: TGTGCCAGCAGCTTACGGGGACAGTTCCAAGAGACCCAGTACTTC
CDR3: CASSLRGQFQETQYF

D: TRBD1
size: many
V: TRBV9
J: TRBJ1-2
DNA: TGTGCCAGCAGCGCCCCGGGACAGGGGGAATTTGGCTACACCTTC
CDR3: CASSAPGQGEFGYTF

D: .
size: .
V: TRBV19
J: TRBJ2-7
DNA: TGTGCCAGTAAATTTCGGGAGATGAGCTCCTACGAGCAGTACTTC
CDR3: CASKFREMSSYEQYF

D: .
size: .
V: TRBV13
J: TRBJ2-2
DNA: TGTGCCAGCAGACTTATAACCGGGCCCGGGGAGCTGTTTTTT
CDR3: CASRLITGPGELFF

D: TRBD1
size: many
V: TRBV5-5
J: TRBJ2-5
DNA: TGTGCCAGCAGCCCGGGACAGGGAGGAGAGACCCAGTACTTC
CDR3: CASSPGQGGETQYF